A selection of T cell receptor beta chains follows, all from one sample in a study of CD8 T cells in ankylosing spondylitis. TCRdb re-called the 5' RACE reads through MiXCR, storing one row per CDR3 protein. The data contain about 450,000 distinct CDR3 sequences, 25% to 30% of them singletons. Sequencing was done on a sample of blood, either unsorted or a sorted T cell fraction (not recorded which). The source of these receptors is a male donor with ankylosing spondylitis. Both conserved end residues are part of each CDR3. The order of the fields is J gene, D gene, clone size, V gene, CDR3 DNA, CDR3 protein. The D gene is left open where the match is weak. Clone size is stated in some rows and not others, as once, few, many or a class when expanded.

TRBJ1-2 | TRBD1 | . | TRBV20-1 | TGCAGTGCTAGAGAGGAGGACAGGGCTGTCTATGGCTACACCTTC | CSAREEDRAVYGYTF
TRBJ2-1 | TRBD2 | few | TRBV20-1 | TGCAGTGCTAGAGACCCTAGCGGGAGTTTATACAATGAGCAGTTCTTC | CSARDPSGSLYNEQFF
TRBJ2-7 | . | . | TRBV11-2 | TGTGCCAGCAGCTCCCCGACAGACTACGAGCAGTACTTC | CASSSPTDYEQYF
TRBJ1-2 | . | . | TRBV29-1 | TGCAGCGTTGGGGGCGGCAGGTTCTCTGGCTACACCTTC | CSVGGGRFSGYTF
TRBJ2-5 | TRBD2 | . | TRBV7-2 | TGTGCCAGCAGCTTAACGACTAGCGGACAAGAGACCCAGTACTTC | CASSLTTSGQETQYF
TRBJ1-1 | . | few | TRBV5-1 | TGCGCCAGCAGCTTGGAGCAGGCACCCTATGAAGCTTTCTTT | CASSLEQAPYEAFF
TRBJ2-2 | . | few | TRBV2 | TGTGCCAGCAGCTGGGGACGGATCACCGGGGAGCTGTTTTTT | CASSWGRITGELFF
TRBJ1-5 | . | . | TRBV7-2 | TGTGCCAGCAGCTTAAGATCAGGGGGCAATCAGCCCCAGCATTTT | CASSLRSGGNQPQHF
TRBJ2-1 | TRBD2 | many | TRBV11-2 | TGTGCCAGCAGCTTGGCGGGAGGAATGTTGAATGAGCAGTTCTTC | CASSLAGGMLNEQFF
TRBJ1-4 | . | . | TRBV14 | TGTGCCAGCAGCCAAGCCGGGTCTTATAATGAAAAACTGTTTTTT | CASSQAGSYNEKLFF
TRBJ2-1 | TRBD2 | few | TRBV19 | TGTGCCAGTAGTACCACCCGAGGACTAGCGGAGGATGAGCAGTTCTTC | CASSTTRGLAEDEQFF
TRBJ2-1 | . | . | TRBV5-5 | TGTGCCAGCAGCCACCTGCACAATGAGCAGTTCTTC | CASSHLHNEQFF
TRBJ2-7 | . | . | TRBV7-2 | TGTGCCAGCAGCTCAGGGGTCGAGCAGTACTTC | CASSSGVEQYF
TRBJ2-3 | . | few | TRBV5-1 | TGCGCCAGCAGAACCAGGACAGTCCCAGATACGCAGTATTTT | CASRTRTVPDTQYF
TRBJ2-1 | TRBD1 | few | TRBV5-1 | TGCGCCAGCAGGATCACAGGGGCTGAGCAGTTCTTC | CASRITGAEQFF
TRBJ2-7 | TRBD1 | few | TRBV10-3 | TGTGCCATCAGGAGGGACAGGGACATCTACGAGCAGTACTTC | CAIRRDRDIYEQYF
TRBJ2-2 | . | . | TRBV10-3 | TGTGCCATCAGTGAGTCACTTAGCACCGGGGAGCTGTTTTTT | CAISESLSTGELFF
TRBJ2-3 | TRBD2 | few | TRBV7-9 | TGTGCCAGCAGCTCTACTAGCGGGAGTATGACAGATACGCAGTATTTT | CASSSTSGSMTDTQYF
TRBJ2-3 | TRBD2 | . | TRBV5-1 | TGCGCCAGCAGCACGACCGGGACTAGCGGGAATACAGATACGCAGTATTTT | CASSTTGTSGNTDTQYF
TRBJ2-3 | . | . | TRBV3-1 | TGTGCCAGCAGCCAAGGGGCTAGCGACGGGTATTTT | CASSQGASDGYF
TRBJ2-7 | . | . | TRBV10-1 | TGCGCCAGCAGTGAGAGGGGCCGGATCTACGAGCAGTACTTC | CASSERGRIYEQYF
TRBJ1-2 | . | . | TRBV5-6 | TGTGCCAGCAGCCGGGGGGGGCTACGGTATGGCTACACCTTC | CASSRGGLRYGYTF
TRBJ2-5 | . | . | TRBV7-9 | TGTGCCAGTCAGGAGGCAGTGCAAGAGACCCAGTACTTC | CASQEAVQETQYF
TRBJ2-1 | TRBD2 | . | TRBV3-1 | TGTGCCAGCGGACTAGCGGGAGGCCTATTCAATGAGCAGTTCTTC | CASGLAGGLFNEQFF
TRBJ2-2 | . | many | TRBV12-3/TRBV12-4 | TGTGCCAGCAGTTTGGCAGTAGGGGAGCTGTTTTTT | CASSLAVGELFF
TRBJ2-5 | TRBD2 | . | TRBV5-5 | TGTGCCAGCAGCTCCCTAGCGGGAGGGCATGAAGAGACCCAGTACTTC | CASSSLAGGHEETQYF
TRBJ1-1 | . | . | TRBV29-1 | TGCAGCGGGCGAACAGGGTGGCGCACTGAAGCTTTCTTT | CSGRTGWRTEAFF
TRBJ1-2 | . | . | TRBV20-1 | TGCAGTGCTAGAGCCGGTTATGGTCGAGGCTACACCTTC | CSARAGYGRGYTF
TRBJ2-1 | TRBD2 | few | TRBV6-1 | TGTGCCAGCAGTGAACTAGCGGGAGTACCCAATGAGCAGTTCTTC | CASSELAGVPNEQFF
TRBJ2-1 | . | . | TRBV7-2 | TGTGCCAGCAGCTCCAGCCGGAACAATGAGCAGTTCTTC | CASSSSRNNEQFF
TRBJ2-5 | TRBD2 | . | TRBV7-2 | TGTGCCAGCAGCTTATCAGCGGGAGGGGAGACCCAGTACTTC | CASSLSAGGETQYF
TRBJ2-7 | . | . | TRBV7-2 | TGTGCCAGCTCCAAGCGCTCTCAGGGTTACGAGCAGTACTTC | CASSKRSQGYEQYF
TRBJ2-2 | . | . | TRBV18 | TGTGCCAGCTCACCACCAGCGACCCACACCGGGGAGCTGTTTTTT | CASSPPATHTGELFF
TRBJ2-1 | . | . | TRBV10-3 | TGTGCCATCACAGCCATGACTTCTCGCAACAATGAGCAGTTCTTC | CAITAMTSRNNEQFF
TRBJ1-5 | . | . | TRBV30 | TGTGCCTGGAGTCTCACCCCCCTGCAGCCCCAGCATTTT | CAWSLTPLQPQHF
TRBJ1-1 | TRBD1 | few | TRBV5-6 | TGTGCCAGCAGCTGGGGGGACAGAGTGAACACTGAAGCTTTCTTT | CASSWGDRVNTEAFF
TRBJ2-3 | TRBD2 | . | TRBV15 | TGTGCCACGCGGACTAGTTTAACAGATACGCAGTATTTT | CATRTSLTDTQYF
TRBJ1-5 | . | few | TRBV12-3/TRBV12-4 | TGTGCCAGCAGTTATACACGTGATCAGCCCCAGCATTTT | CASSYTRDQPQHF
TRBJ1-3 | . | . | TRBV15 | TGTGCCACCAGCAGAGATGCACCGACCTCTGGAAACACCATATATTTT | CATSRDAPTSGNTIYF
TRBJ2-1 | . | . | TRBV3-1 | TGTGCCAGCAGCCGCCTTGACAGGAGCTCTTGGTACAATGAGCAGTTCTTC | CASSRLDRSSWYNEQFF
TRBJ1-4 | TRBD1 | few | TRBV7-9 | TGTGCCAGCAGCCACCGGACAGGGTATAATGAAAAACTGTTTTTT | CASSHRTGYNEKLFF
TRBJ2-2 | . | . | TRBV3-1 | TGTGCCAGCAGCCCCTCCCTTTTCACCGGGGAGCTGTTTTTT | CASSPSLFTGELFF
TRBJ1-2 | . | few | TRBV4-1 | TGCGCCAGCAGGCTTCCGGGCAGGGACTATGGCTACACCTTC | CASRLPGRDYGYTF
TRBJ1-6 | . | . | TRBV4-1 | TGCGCCAGCAGCCAAGAGGGGGGGGCTGGGAATTCACCCCTCCACTTT | CASSQEGGAGNSPLHF
TRBJ2-5 | . | few | TRBV4-2 | TGTGCCAGCAGCCAAGATCCGTGGGGAAACGAAGAGACCCAGTACTTC | CASSQDPWGNEETQYF
TRBJ2-4 | . | . | TRBV4-1 | TGCGCCAGCAGCAAGCGAAGGGCTGACATTCAGTACTTC | CASSKRRADIQYF
TRBJ2-1 | . | few | TRBV20-1 | TGCAGTGCTAGATTGCTTCTCTCCTACAATGAGCAGTTCTTC | CSARLLLSYNEQFF
TRBJ1-6 | TRBD1 | many | TRBV5-1 | TGTGCCAGCAGCCTGGGACAGTATAATTCACCCCTCCACTTT | CASSLGQYNSPLHF
TRBJ2-7 | . | . | TRBV4-1 | TGCGCCAGCAGCCAAGAACATGACATTCCCTCCTACGAGCAGTACTTC | CASSQEHDIPSYEQYF
TRBJ2-6 | . | many | TRBV5-1 | TGCGCCAGCAGCTTGGCGACTGGGGCCAACGTCCTGACTTTC | CASSLATGANVLTF
TRBJ2-2 | TRBD2 | few | TRBV5-5 | TGTGCCAGCAGCTTTGGGACTATTACCACCGGGGAGCTGTTTTTT | CASSFGTITTGELFF
TRBJ1-1 | . | . | TRBV7-8 | TGTGCCAGCACCGTGACCTCAGGTGCAAAAGCTTTCTTT | CASTVTSGAKAFF
TRBJ2-2 | . | . | TRBV7-9 | TGTGCCAGCAGCGATCCATACGTGGGGGTCACCGGGGAGCTGTTTTTT | CASSDPYVGVTGELFF